This TCR beta chain was captured in a study of identical twins. General study findings and limits: Memory repertoires lacked the insertion deficit that abundant cord blood beta clonotypes showed. Monozygotic twin pairs showed more out-of-frame TCR alpha sharing than models estimated.

This clonotype has at least ten counts. Antigen unknown. A single record per CDR3 protein comes from TCRdb applying MiXCR to the 5' RACE reads. The sample yields fewer than 450,000 distinct CDR3 sequences, about 9% seen once. The CDR3 has 14 amino acids. The ends were cut back, 4 bases at V and 8 bases at J, with 17 bases in the middle. The germline CDR1 and CDR2 sequences are SGHTA and FQGTGA. The sample taken for sequencing was naive T cells sorted from blood. The source of this sequence is a woman in her forties or fifties in good health. The chain has TRBV7-3 and TRBJ1-1, with TRBD1 as a possible D gene (5 bases). The CDR3 loop is CASSSESGHSEAFF. CDR3 nucleotides: TGTGCCAGCAGCTCCGAGTCGGGGCACTCGGAAGCTTTCTTT.